This passage covers 18 T cell receptor beta chains from one sample sequenced in a study of identical twins. MiXCR, run by TCRdb on the 5' RACE reads, gives a single entry per CDR3 protein. The sample yields approximately 620,000 distinct CDR3 sequences, more than 6.5% seen once. The same data also went into a second study, on yellow fever vaccine responses in identical twins.

Sequenced: PBMCs. These receptors all come from a young woman in good health.

This clonotype was seen only a few times. The chain recombines TRBV4-3 with TRBJ2-5; D unresolved. V dropped 0 bases and J dropped 4 bases, with 12 bases sitting between them. Per germline, CDR1 LGHNA and CDR2 YSLEER. There are 15 residues in the CDR3. CDR3 coding DNA: TGCGCCAGCAGCCAAGATCGAAATAGTGGAGAGACCCAGTACTTC. Translation: CASSQDRNSGETQYF.

The chain has TRBV6-1 and TRBJ2-5; TRBD2 agrees at 13 bases. Germline-derived CDR1 and CDR2 are MNHNS and SASEGT. V was pared by 4 bases and J by 5 bases, with 4 bases of the junction left unmatched. The CDR3 totals 15 residues. The CDR3 DNA follows: TGTGCCAGCAGTGGGGGACTAGCGGGGATCGAGACCCAGTACTTC. Encoded protein: CASSGGLAGIETQYF.

There are a few counts of this clonotype. The rearrangement uses TRBV7-9 and TRBJ2-7; 10 bases match TRBD1. The germline V gene encodes CDR1 SEHNR and CDR2 FQNEAQ (reference sequence). Trimming took 1 base from V and 4 from J; bases not matched to a gene: 7. CDR3 length: 16 residues. As DNA, the CDR3 is TGTGCCAGCAGCTTAGGGAGCCGGGACAGGGGTTACGAGCAGTACTTC. Protein product: CASSLGSRDRGYEQYF.

This clonotype was counted between two and nine times. The V and J genes are TRBV6-5 and TRBJ2-7, with D possibly being TRBD1 (6 bases). The ends were cut back, 2 bases at V and 4 bases at J, with 12 bases in the middle. Per germline, CDR1 MNHEY and CDR2 SVGAGI. This CDR3 region has 14 residues. The CDR3 sequence: CASSYGAGTYEQYF. The DNA of the CDR3 is TGTGCCAGCAGTTACGGTGCAGGGACATACGAGCAGTACTTC.

There are many counts of this clonotype. The rearrangement joins TRBV6-2 or TRBV6-3 to TRBJ2-7; perhaps TRBD1 as D (6 bases). The germline V gene encodes CDR1 MNHEY and CDR2 SVGEGT. Trimming shortened V by 6 bases and J by 3 bases, and 12 bases separated the two germline ends. CDR3 length: 13 residues. The CDR3: CASSQTGIYEQYF. CDR3 DNA sequence: TGTGCCAGCAGCCAAACAGGGATCTACGAGCAGTACTTC.

This clonotype was picked up a small number of times. The chain joins TRBV6-5 to TRBJ1-2; D may be TRBD1 (5 bases). Germline assignment: CDR1 MNHEY and CDR2 SVGAGI. The CDR3 is 13 amino acids. Deletions cut 0 bases from V and 6 bases from J, with 8 bases between. CDR3 in DNA: TGTGCCAGCAGTTACTCGGGAGGGGATGGCTACACCTTC. Amino acids: CASSYSGGDGYTF.

This clonotype occurred a few times. This chain connects TRBV7-8 to TRBJ1-1; 7 nucleotides match TRBD1. The germline V gene encodes CDR1 SGHVS and CDR2 FQNEAQ. The CDR3 loop spans 16 amino acids. J was trimmed by 4 bases and V by 5 bases; bases with no gene match: 13. This CDR3 is CASSRGGTLFPTEAFF. CDR3 DNA: TGTGCCAGCAGCCGAGGGGGCACTTTATTTCCCACTGAAGCTTTCTTT.

This clonotype has only a few counts. CDR3 sequence (DNA): TGTGCCAGCAGTCCGTCAGATCCTCGGGAGCAGTACTTC. Protein sequence: CASSPSDPREQYF. V is TRBV27 and J is TRBJ2-7; D not certain. Between the trimmed V and J ends, which lost 5 bases and 7 bases, there was a span of 15 bases. Per germline, CDR1 MNHEY and CDR2 SMNVEV (reference sequence). This CDR3 comprises 13 residues.

This clonotype was seen many times. The rearrangement links TRBV15 to TRBJ2-1; a weak D match, TRBD1 (5 bases). V lost 1 base and J 2 bases, leaving 6 bases between the germline ends. There are 14 residues in the CDR3. Per germline, CDR1 LNHNV and CDR2 YYDKDF (reference sequence). CDR3 protein: CATSRGTTYNEQFF. The CDR3 nucleotides are TGTGCCACCAGCAGAGGGACAACCTACAATGAGCAGTTCTTC.

In its sample, this clonotype was seen a few times. This chain connects TRBV29-1 to TRBJ2-7; D gene ambiguous. The CDR3 covers 11 residues. Germline V CDR1 and CDR2: SQVTM, ANQGSEA. Trimming took 1 base from V and 3 from J, leaving 4 bases between them. CDR3 sequence: CSVEVDYEQYF. CDR3 sequence (DNA): TGCAGCGTTGAAGTAGACTACGAGCAGTACTTC.

The chain uses TRBV11-2 and TRBJ2-5; D may be TRBD1 or TRBD2 (6 bases each). Trimming pared 1 base from V and 1 base from J, leaving 10 bases between. The CDR3 is 15 residues long. The germline V gene has CDR1 SGHAT and CDR2 FQNNGV. The chain's CDR3 is CASSLARGPQETQYF. CDR3 coding DNA: TGTGCCAGCAGCTTAGCCCGGGGGCCCCAAGAGACCCAGTACTTC.

This clonotype was picked up a small number of times. The chain combines TRBV20-1 with TRBJ2-7, with TRBD1 matching 7 bases. Trimming took 6 bases from V and 2 from J; bases not matched to a gene: 16. This CDR3 is 16 amino acids long. Germline V gene lookup returns CDR1 DFQATT and CDR2 SNEGSKA (reference sequence). CDR3 DNA: TGCAGTGCCCCCCCCCCGGGACAGTACTTGACCTACGAGCAGTACTTC. It is translated as CSAPPPGQYLTYEQYF.

This clonotype was seen ten or more times. The V gene is TRBV29-1, the J gene TRBJ2-3, with D unresolved. This CDR3 region has 13 residues. Looked up from germline, CDR1 is SQVTM and CDR2 is ANQGSEA. Trimming stripped 5 bases from V and 0 bases from J, with 9 bases between. This CDR3 reads CSVSLSSTDTQYF. The CDR3 DNA sequence: TGCAGCGTTTCACTCAGTAGCACAGATACGCAGTATTTT.

The sample holds many counts of this clonotype. The chain uses TRBV5-1 and TRBJ2-5; 11 bases are shared with TRBD2. The V gene end was trimmed by 4 bases and the J gene end by 2 bases; junction bases not matched to a gene: 4. This CDR3 region has 15 residues. Germline-derived CDR1 and CDR2 are SGHRS and YFSETQ. CDR3 in amino acids: CASSVGTSGQETQYF. The CDR3 coding sequence is TGCGCCAGCAGCGTCGGGACTAGCGGACAAGAGACCCAGTACTTC.

This clonotype has more than one count but fewer than ten. At one boundary the junction diverges from the germline segment, which might be a read error. CDR3 residues: CASSLSHPGTQYF. CDR3 DNA: TGTGCTAGCAGCCTCTCACACCCCGGGACCCAGTACTTC. This sequence joins TRBV7-7 and TRBJ2-5; D not resolved. Looked up from germline, CDR1 is SSHAT and CDR2 is FNYEAQ (reference sequence). The CDR3 loop spans 13 amino acids.

This clonotype was counted many times. This sequence joins TRBV6-5 and TRBJ1-4; 7 bases are a match to TRBD1. After removal of 6 bases from V and 1 base from J, the junction contained 5 bases not matched to a gene. Germline CDR1 MNHEY, CDR2 SVGAGI. There are 15 residues in the CDR3. The CDR3 coding sequence is TGTGCCAGCAGGAAGACAGGGTTAACTAATGAAAAACTGTTTTTT. Its translation: CASRKTGLTNEKLFF.

The chain recombines TRBV4-1 with TRBJ2-5; D is unclear. Germline-derived CDR1 and CDR2 are MGHRA and YSYEKL. The V and J ends lost 1 base and 8 bases respectively, with 11 bases between them. This CDR3 contains 13 residues. CDR3 coding DNA: TGCGCCAGCAGCCAAGGGGCATGGGGAACCCAGTACTTC. Translated, it gives CASSQGAWGTQYF.

The DNA of the CDR3 is TGTGCCACCAGTGCGGCCGGGGCCGGGACTAGCGGTAGGGGATCCTACAATGAGCAGTTCTTC. Its translation: CATSAAGAGTSGRGSYNEQFF. The genes are TRBV24-1 and TRBJ2-1; TRBD2 matches at 11 bases. This CDR3 region has 21 residues. V shed 5 bases, J shed 1 base, and the junction held 18 bases outside the gene matches. Germline CDR1 is KGHDR and CDR2 is SFDVKD.